This note documents a single T cell receptor beta chain sequence. The antigen remains undetermined. Per the germline V gene, CDR1 is SGDLS and CDR2 is YYNGEE. The CDR3 loop spans 12 amino acids. V lost 4 bases and J 5 bases, leaving 10 bases between the germline ends. The sample is drawn from a study of cytomegalovirus exposure and HLA in healthy donors. The study's findings and limits: Earlier results showed most TCR beta V segments being productive about 87% or about 30% of the time.

Primers: 60 Vbeta forward and 13 Jbeta reverse. TCRdb's copy holds only in-frame clones and misses some; the assay was immunoSEQ multiplex PCR. Of 150,000 to 250,000 clones detected, just over 75% appear once; the ten largest clones hold under 2%. The TCR originated in a man younger than 45 in good health and CMV-seronegative. Source material: PBMCs. The chain uses TRBV9 and TRBJ2-7; D not resolved. The CDR3 DNA sequence: TGTGCCAGCAGCCCCTCCTTTAACGAGCAGTACTTC. Translating it yields CASSPSFNEQYF.